This TCR beta chain was observed in a study of T cells in Graves' hyperthyroidism and ophthalmopathy (dated by TCRdb to between 2018 and 2020). For the study in its entirety: TCR V-J signatures able to tell the groups apart were searched for in a discovery cohort of 95 to 100 patients, of whom about 40 had Graves' ophthalmopathy and about 60 had stable Graves' hyperthyroidism. Prospective prediction of ophthalmopathy was tested in an independent validation cohort consisting of about 20 hyperthyroidism patients and over 15 patients who later progressed to ophthalmopathy. The 90 or so discovery patients were randomly split 7:3 into training and test sets. Thyroid tissue and blood T-cell repertoires from six Graves' hyperthyroidism patients were also compared in the study. After blood sampling, hyperthyroidism patients were treated with methimazole at a starting dose of 30 mg daily, and ophthalmopathy patients were treated with high-dose intravenous methylprednisolone. TCR Vbeta CDR3 sequencing of 135 peripheral blood samples (roughly 41 ophthalmopathy, roughly 74 hyperthyroidism and some 17 progressor patients) is reported in the paper.

TCR beta CDR3 regions were amplified from RNA transcripts. For the first round of RT-PCR on the TCR CDR3, the HTBI primer set was used together with the Qiagen OneStep RT-PCR kit. A second multiplex PCR round built the libraries, followed by size selection and purification. Libraries were sequenced paired-end with 100 bp reads on an Illumina HiSeq2000. Concerning the study's data processing: SOAPnuke was used to process the raw data, removing reads that contained adapters or uncalled bases, had a mean Phred below 15, or lacked an exact match to the constant primer or identifier. High-quality paired reads were merged using COPE v1.2.5, and each unique nucleotide sequence was defined as a clonotype. MiTCR v1.1 was used to align clonotypes to the IMGT TRBV, TRBD and TRBJ reference segments. The analysis included only V-J combinations with a frequency above 0.0001, which together covered 99% to 99.2% of the repertoires. A TCS score was defined as the ratio of F50 (clonal expansion) to E x V (chaos), with BLOSUM62-based TCRdist applied between CDR3 peptides within each V-J. Welch's t-statistics and random forest reduced 514 V-J features to 13, which were used in a naive Bayes classifier (R e1071). The public sequencing data were trimmed at Q25 with fastp and processed into clonotypes with MiXCR by TCRdb, which kept only in-frame beta chains. Rows with a matching CDR3 protein are joined into one entry that keeps the most common DNA and genes. The V and J calls were determined by TCRdb, not by the authors. Present in this sample are approximately 590,000 distinct CDR3 sequences, about half of which were seen just once. The ten largest clones represent 8.2% of the sample.

V is shortened by 5 bases, J by 11 bases, and the region joining them spans 15 bases. The germline V gene (reference sequence) yields DFQATT for CDR1 and SNEGSKA for CDR2. From cysteine to phenylalanine, the CDR3 is 11 amino acids long. Left in the record is the CDR3 DNA by itself, 33 bases read in frame from the first base. What the study reported, not specific to this receptor: Sample size was not statistically predetermined, and investigators were not blinded to group allocation. In validation, progression to ophthalmopathy was predicted by the model with more than 65% sensitivity and about 72% specificity, a median of about 6.8 months before onset. Most expanded thyroid clonotypes (frequency above 0.001) were also found in blood, which suggests that blood repertoires may mirror thyroid immune responses. A model built on a 13 V-J signature distinguished ophthalmopathy from stable hyperthyroidism, reaching around 87% sensitivity and around 81% specificity in cross-validation and 80%/75% in testing.

A remark on this clonotype: The antigen this receptor binds is unknown. No base quality values were provided; no much bigger clone lies one nucleotide off.

Stable Graves' hyperthyroidism was defined as no progression to ophthalmopathy during 18 months of follow-up. The hyperthyroidism patients were between 18 and 65 years old and newly diagnosed, with a disease duration of less than 2 months. The study excluded patients with uncontrolled infections, other autoimmune diseases, pregnancy or lactation. Diagnoses were based on clinical symptoms, serum thyroxine and TRAb, thyroid ultrasound and orbital computed tomography. Trizol reagent was used to extract total RNA, and RNA quality was then checked on an Agilent 2100 Bioanalyzer. This chain is built from TRBV20-1 and TRBJ1-1; the D gene is unclear. The sequencing input was peripheral blood or thyroid tissue (not recorded which). This receptor was identified in a woman aged 18-29 years with Graves' hyperthyroidism. Donor details come from another sample of the same person, matched by shared clones. The nucleotide sequence reads as follows: TGCAGTGCTTCGAGACGGGAACAGGCTTTCTTT. This is translated as CSASRREQAFF.